This T cell receptor beta chain was identified in a study of CD8+ T cells in alopecia areata. Study as a whole: Those treated were given oral tofacitinib at 5 to 10 mg twice daily.

Extracted from the samples, RNA was reverse transcribed into cDNA to serve as the sequencing template. Method: immunoSEQ multiplex PCR; TCRdb's copy keeps in-frame clones and lacks some. The sample comprises 90,000 to 150,000 clones, 53% of which are singletons, and 0.46% rests with the top ten. This clone was detected only a few times. The antigen is undetermined. Treatment: oral pan-JAK inhibitor, 5-10 mg twice daily. General study findings and limits: Shared TCR sequences were less clear between patients than in mice, possibly partly from HLA diversity.

V lost 0 bases and J lost 4, with 21 bases in between. CDR1 and CDR2 (germline): SQVTM, ANQGSEA. The length of the CDR3 is 17 residues. This receptor was obtained from a human donor with alopecia areata. This sequence joins TRBV29-1 and TRBJ1-2; D is unclear. Sequenced material: CD4+ T cells sorted from blood, taken at week 4, from a patient treated with tofacitinib. The CDR3 loop reads CSVEEDPLSPLGYGYTF. As DNA, the CDR3 is TGCAGCGTTGAAGAGGACCCCTTATCACCATTGGGCTATGGCTACACCTTC.